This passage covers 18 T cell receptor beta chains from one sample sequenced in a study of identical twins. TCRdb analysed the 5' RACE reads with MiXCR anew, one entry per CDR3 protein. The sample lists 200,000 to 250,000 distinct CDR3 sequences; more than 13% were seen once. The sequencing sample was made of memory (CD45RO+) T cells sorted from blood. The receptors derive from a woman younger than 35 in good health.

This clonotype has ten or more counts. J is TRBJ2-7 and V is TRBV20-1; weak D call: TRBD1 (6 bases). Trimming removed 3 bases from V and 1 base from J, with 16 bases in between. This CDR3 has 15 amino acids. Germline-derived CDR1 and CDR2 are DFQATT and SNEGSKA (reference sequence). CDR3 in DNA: TGCAGTGCTAGGGACTTGAGGGGGTCTTCCTACGAGCAGTACTTC. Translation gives CSARDLRGSSYEQYF.

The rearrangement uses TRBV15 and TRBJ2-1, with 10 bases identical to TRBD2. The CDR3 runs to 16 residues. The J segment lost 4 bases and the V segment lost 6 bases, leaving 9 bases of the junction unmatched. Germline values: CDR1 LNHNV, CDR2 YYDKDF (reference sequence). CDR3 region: CATRSPGLATYNEQFF. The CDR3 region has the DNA TGTGCCACCAGAAGCCCGGGACTAGCGACTTACAATGAGCAGTTCTTC.

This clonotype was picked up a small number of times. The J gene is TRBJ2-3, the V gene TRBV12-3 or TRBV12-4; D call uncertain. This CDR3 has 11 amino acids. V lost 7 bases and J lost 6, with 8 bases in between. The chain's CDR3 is CASTLMDTQYF. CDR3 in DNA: TGTGCCAGCACCTTGATGGATACGCAGTATTTT.

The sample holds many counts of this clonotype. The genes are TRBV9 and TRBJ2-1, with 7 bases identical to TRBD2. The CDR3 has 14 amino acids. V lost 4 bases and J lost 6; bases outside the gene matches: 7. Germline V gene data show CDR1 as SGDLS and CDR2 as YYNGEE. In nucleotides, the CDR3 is TGTGCCAGCAGCTCCCCGGGCGGGGGCAATGAGCAGTTCTTC. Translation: CASSSPGGGNEQFF.

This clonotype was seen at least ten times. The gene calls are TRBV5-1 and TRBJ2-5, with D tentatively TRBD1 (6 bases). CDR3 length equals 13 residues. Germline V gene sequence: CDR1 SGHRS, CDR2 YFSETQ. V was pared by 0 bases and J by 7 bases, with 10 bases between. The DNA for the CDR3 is TGCGCCAGCAGCTTGGACAGGGAAGGGACCCAGTACTTC. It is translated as CASSLDREGTQYF.

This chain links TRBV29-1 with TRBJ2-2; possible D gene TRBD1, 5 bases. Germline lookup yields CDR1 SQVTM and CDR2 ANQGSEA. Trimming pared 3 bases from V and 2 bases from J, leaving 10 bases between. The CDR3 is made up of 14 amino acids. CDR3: CSVEGGHNTGELFF. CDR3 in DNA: TGCAGCGTTGAGGGCGGACATAACACCGGGGAGCTGTTTTTT.

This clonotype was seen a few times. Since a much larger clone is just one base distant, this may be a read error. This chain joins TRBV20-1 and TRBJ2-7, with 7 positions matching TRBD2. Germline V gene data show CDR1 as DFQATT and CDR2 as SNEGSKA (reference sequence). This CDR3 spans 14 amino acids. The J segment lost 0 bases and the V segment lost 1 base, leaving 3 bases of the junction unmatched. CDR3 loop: CSARGGGSSYEQYF. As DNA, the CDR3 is TGCAGTGCTAGAGGGGGGGGGAGCTCCTACGAGCAGTACTTC.

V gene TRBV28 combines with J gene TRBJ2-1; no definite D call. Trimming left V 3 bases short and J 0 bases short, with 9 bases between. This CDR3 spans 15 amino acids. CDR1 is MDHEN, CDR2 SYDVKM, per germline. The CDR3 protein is CASSFRLSSYNEQFF. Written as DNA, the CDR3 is TGTGCCAGCAGTTTTCGCCTTAGCTCCTACAATGAGCAGTTCTTC.

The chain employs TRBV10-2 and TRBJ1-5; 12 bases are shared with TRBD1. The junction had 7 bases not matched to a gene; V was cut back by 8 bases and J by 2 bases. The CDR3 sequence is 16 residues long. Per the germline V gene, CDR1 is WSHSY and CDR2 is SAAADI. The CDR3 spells CASGDRGQSGNQPQHF. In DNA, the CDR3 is TGCGCCAGCGGGGACAGGGGGCAGTCTGGCAATCAGCCCCAGCATTTT.

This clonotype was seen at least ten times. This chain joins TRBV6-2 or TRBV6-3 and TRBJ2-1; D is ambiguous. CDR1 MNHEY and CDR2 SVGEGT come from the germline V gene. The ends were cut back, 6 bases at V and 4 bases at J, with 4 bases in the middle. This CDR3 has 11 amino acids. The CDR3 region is CASRTYNEQFF. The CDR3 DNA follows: TGTGCCAGCAGGACTTACAATGAGCAGTTCTTC.

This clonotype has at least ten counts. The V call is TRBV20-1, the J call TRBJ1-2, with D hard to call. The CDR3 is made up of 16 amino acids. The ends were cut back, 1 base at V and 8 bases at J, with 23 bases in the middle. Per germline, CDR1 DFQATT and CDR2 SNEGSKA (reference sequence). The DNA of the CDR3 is TGCAGTGCTAGAGTCCCGTCTCGACCTTCTGAGAGCGGCTACACCTTC. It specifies CSARVPSRPSESGYTF.

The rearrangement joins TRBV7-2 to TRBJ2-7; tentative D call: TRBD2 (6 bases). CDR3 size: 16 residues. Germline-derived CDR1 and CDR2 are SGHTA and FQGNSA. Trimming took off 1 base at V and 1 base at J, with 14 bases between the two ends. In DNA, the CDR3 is TGTGCCAGCAGCTTAGATCCAGCGGGTTCGTCCTACGAGCAGTACTTC. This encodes CASSLDPAGSSYEQYF.

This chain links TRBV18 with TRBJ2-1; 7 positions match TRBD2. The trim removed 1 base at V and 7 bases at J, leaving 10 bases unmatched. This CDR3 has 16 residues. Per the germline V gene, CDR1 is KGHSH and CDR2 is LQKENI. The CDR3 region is CASSPQVWGGMNEQFF. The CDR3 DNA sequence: TGTGCCAGCTCACCACAAGTATGGGGGGGGATGAATGAGCAGTTCTTC.

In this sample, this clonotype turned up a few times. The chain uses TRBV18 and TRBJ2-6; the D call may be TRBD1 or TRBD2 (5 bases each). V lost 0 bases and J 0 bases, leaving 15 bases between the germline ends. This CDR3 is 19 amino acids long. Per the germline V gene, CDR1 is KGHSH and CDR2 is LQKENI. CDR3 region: CASSPPRGTATSGANVLTF. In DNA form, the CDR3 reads TGTGCCAGCTCACCACCACGTGGGACCGCCACCTCTGGGGCCAACGTCCTGACTTTC.

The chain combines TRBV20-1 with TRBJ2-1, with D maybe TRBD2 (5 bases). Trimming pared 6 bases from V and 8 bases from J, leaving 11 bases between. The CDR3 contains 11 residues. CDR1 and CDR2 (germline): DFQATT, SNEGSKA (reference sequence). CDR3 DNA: TGCAGTGCAGATCGGGGAGATGAGCAGTTCTTC. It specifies CSADRGDEQFF.

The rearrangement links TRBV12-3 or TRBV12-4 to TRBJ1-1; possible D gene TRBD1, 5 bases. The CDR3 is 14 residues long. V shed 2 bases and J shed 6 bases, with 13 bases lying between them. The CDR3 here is CASSLSDRGSEAFF. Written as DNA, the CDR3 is TGTGCCAGCAGTTTATCCGACAGAGGCTCTGAAGCTTTCTTT.

CDR3 sequence reads: CASRERAETEAFF. CDR3 coding DNA: TGTGCCAGCAGGGAAAGGGCGGAGACTGAAGCTTTCTTT. The gene calls are TRBV2 and TRBJ1-1; D is uncertain. The CDR3 sequence is 13 residues long. Trimming cost V 6 bases and J 5 bases, with 13 bases left between them. Germline values: CDR1 SNHLY, CDR2 FYNNEI.

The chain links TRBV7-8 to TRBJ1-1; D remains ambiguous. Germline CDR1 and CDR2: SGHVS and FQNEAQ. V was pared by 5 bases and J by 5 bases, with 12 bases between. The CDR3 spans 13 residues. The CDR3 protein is CASSVTGRTEAFF. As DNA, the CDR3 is TGTGCCAGCAGCGTAACCGGGAGGACTGAAGCTTTCTTT.